Described below is a single T cell receptor (beta chain) sequence and its context. Its antigen is unknown. No much larger clone is present one base from it, and per-base qualities are unavailable. The entry originates in a study of OX40 agonist ivuxolimab in advanced cancers. With respect to the entire study: Ivuxolimab, which targeted the costimulatory receptor OX40 (CD134), was an agonistic, fully human IgG2 monoclonal antibody. Prior anti-PD-1, anti-PD-L1 or anti-CTLA-4 therapy was permitted, and checkpoint inhibitors had been received by roughly 42% of dose-escalation patients. Intravenous ivuxolimab was administered to patients every 2 weeks at six dose levels: 0.01, 0.1, 0.3, 1.5, 3 and 10 mg/kg. Of the 50 to 55 dose-escalation patients, hepatocellular carcinoma was present in approximately 20, melanoma in roughly 15, renal cell carcinoma in 9 and head and neck cancer in 9. The dose-escalation cohort was roughly 80% male with a mean age of around 64 years, ranging from roughly 20 to 80. The paper describes the monotherapy dose-escalation part (N of about 55 patients) of the phase I trial of ivuxolimab. Peripheral TCRbeta sequencing was intended to test whether TCR sequence diversity was altered and clonal T-cell expansion was caused by ivuxolimab. Partial responses were achieved by three dose-escalation patients, of whom one had hepatocellular carcinoma and two had cutaneous melanoma. General conclusions and limits of the study: After ivuxolimab, CD8+ T cells had more expanded clones than CD4+ T cells on average. At doses of 0.1 to 3.0 mg/kg, clonal expansion of both CD4+ and CD8+ blood T cells was observed from baseline to week 6. Low levels of normalized T-cell clonal expansion were also shown by some nonresponding patients. In the 0.1-3.0 mg/kg groups, partial responders were among the patients with the lowest normalized peripheral clonal expansion, particularly in CD8+ T cells. The antigen specificity of the clonally expanded peripheral T cells was not determined.

Genomic DNA was extracted from sorted cells for sequencing of the TCRbeta CDR3 region. TCRbeta CDR3 regions were sequenced using the immunoSEQ Assay. As stored in TCRdb, this immuneACCESS dataset retains in-frame rearrangements with V and J assigned. A fraction of the clones does not appear; measured against another copy, unresolved V genes explain less than half of the discrepancy, and the remainder lacks a known reason. For this sample there are roughly 150,000 clones; 85% to 95% appear just once. The top ten clonotypes cover approximately 0.32% of the sample. The trial excluded patients who had a history of autoimmune disease or who were on systemic immunosuppression. Peripheral blood for TCR sequencing was collected from all dose cohorts at baseline, on cycle 4 day 1, and on cycle 7 day 1. Samples were obtained from an open-label, multicenter, first-in-human phase I dose-escalation trial of ivuxolimab. The trial enrolled adults with locally advanced or metastatic head and neck squamous cell, hepatocellular, melanoma or renal cell carcinoma. Before TCR sequencing, CD4+ and CD8+ T cells were separately sorted from peripheral blood.

CDR1 and CDR2 (SGDLS, YYNGEE) derive from the germline V gene. Trimming at the junction amounts to 4 bases on V and 0 bases on J, and the germline ends lie 11 bases apart. The CDR3 runs 14 amino acids, cysteine and phenylalanine included. Just the 42-base CDR3 DNA is kept, in frame starting at base 1. The rearranged segments are TRBV9 and TRBJ2-7; TRBD2 is a weak D gene call, 5 bases matching. Material: CD4+ or CD8+ T cells sorted from blood, obtained in a trial of the OX40 agonist ivuxolimab. This clonotype was sampled from an adult with an advanced solid tumor such as melanoma, head and neck, liver or kidney cancer. CDR3 region: CASSQDYRSYEQYF. The nucleotide sequence reads as follows: TGTGCCAGCAGCCAAGACTACCGCTCCTACGAGCAGTACTTC.